This entry lists 27 T cell receptor beta chains sequenced from one sample in a study of T cell repertoires in cytomegalovirus infection. TCRdb recomputed calls from the reads with MiXCR, one row per CDR3 protein. The data contain approximately 340,000 distinct CDR3 sequences, around 29% of them singletons. The antigens these receptors bind are not known. The specimen was cultured PBMCs, collected from culture after CMV antigen stimulation. All receptors come from a human donor in good health (CMV status not recorded). Some clones in this sample may be carry-over from other donors' samples.

The V gene is TRBV6-6, the J gene TRBJ1-6; D unresolved. Trimming removed 2 bases at V and 5 bases at J, with 10 bases between. The CDR3 is 15 residues long. Germline V CDR1 and CDR2: MNHNY, SVGAGI (reference sequence). The CDR3, as DNA: TGTGCCAGCAGTTACGTCGGCCGGGATAATTCACCCCTCCACTTT. Protein sequence: CASSYVGRDNSPLHF.

This clonotype came up a few times. The chain is built from TRBV10-2 and TRBJ2-1; 13 bases fit TRBD2. The CDR3 loop spans 15 amino acids. With V trimmed by 6 bases and J by 6 bases, 5 bases remained unmatched. Germline values: CDR1 WSHSY, CDR2 SAAADI. CDR3 DNA sequence: TGCGCCAGCAGGGGACTAGCGGGACAGGGCAATGAGCAGTTCTTC. Translation: CASRGLAGQGNEQFF.

This clonotype showed up many times. The gene calls are TRBV7-3 and TRBJ1-2; D is possibly TRBD1 (6 bases). The germline V gene has CDR1 SGHTA and CDR2 FQGTGA. The CDR3 consists of 13 residues. The germline V and J ends were trimmed by 5 bases and 4 bases, with 11 bases remaining between them. CDR3 nucleotide sequence: TGTGCCAGCAGCCCCGACAGGTCCTATGGCTACACCTTC. It yields the protein CASSPDRSYGYTF. The whole variable domain, filled in from reference TRBV7-3 and TRBJ1-2, reads GAGVSQTPSNKVTEKGKYVELRCDPISGHTALYWYRQSLGQGPEFLIYFQGTGAADDSGLPNDRFFAVRPEGSVSTLKIQRTERGDSAVYLCASSPDRSYGYTFGSGTRLTVV.

This clonotype was picked up one time. The chain is built from TRBV12-3 or TRBV12-4 and TRBJ2-1, with 8 positions matching TRBD2. The CDR3 sequence is 14 residues long. The ends lost 6 bases at V and 5 bases at J; junction bases unmatched: 6. The CDR3 DNA follows: TGTGCCAGCAGAACTAGCGGAGGAGACAATGAGCAGTTCTTC. Encoded protein: CASRTSGGDNEQFF.

This clonotype showed up just a few times. The rearrangement joins TRBV27 to TRBJ1-1; 8 positions agree with TRBD1. This CDR3 has 20 amino acids. Germline lookup yields CDR1 MNHEY and CDR2 SMNVEV (reference sequence). The V segment lost 5 bases and the J segment 0 bases; nucleotides outside the gene matches: 20. CDR3 amino acids: CASSPLAFPGQEAMNTEAFF. CDR3 nucleotides: TGTGCCAGCAGTCCTTTAGCCTTTCCGGGACAGGAGGCCATGAACACTGAAGCTTTCTTT.

V is TRBV19 and J is TRBJ1-1, with no clear D. The CDR3 is 13 residues long. V shed 6 bases and J shed 6 bases, with 14 bases lying between them. Per the germline V gene, CDR1 is LNHDA and CDR2 is SQIVND (reference sequence). The DNA for the CDR3 is TGTGCCAGTAGATCCAGCAGGAAACCTGAAGCTTTCTTT. Translating gives CASRSSRKPEAFF.

This clonotype was observed a few times. The rearrangement links TRBV7-8 to TRBJ1-2; TRBD1 is a possible D gene (5 bases). From germline, CDR1 is SGHVS and CDR2 FQNEAQ. Trimming pared 0 bases from V and 5 bases from J, leaving 10 bases between. The CDR3 loop spans 14 amino acids. The CDR3 nucleotides are TGTGCCAGCAGCTTAGCGTACAGGCTTTATGGCTACACCTTC. This gives the protein CASSLAYRLYGYTF.

This clonotype has a handful of counts. The chain combines TRBV5-6 with TRBJ1-5; 8 nucleotides align to TRBD1. Germline V lookup: CDR1 SGHDT, CDR2 YYEEEE. J lost 2 bases, V lost 5 bases, and 6 bases had no gene match. The CDR3 totals 15 residues. CDR3 DNA: TGTGCCAGCAGTTCCCAGGGGGCAGGCAATCAGCCCCAGCATTTT. Its protein product is CASSSQGAGNQPQHF.

This clonotype was counted between two and nine times. The CDR3 here is CASSLVPGGGNQPQHF. The CDR3 DNA reads as TGTGCCAGCAGTTTAGTGCCAGGCGGGGGCAATCAGCCCCAGCATTTT. The rearrangement joins TRBV12-3 or TRBV12-4 to TRBJ1-5; D remains unclear. The CDR3 is made up of 16 amino acids. V lost 1 base to trimming and J lost 2 bases, with 12 bases between them.

This clonotype was found once. The rearrangement joins TRBV5-1 to TRBJ2-7; 7 bases are shared with TRBD1. Unmatched junction bases numbered 6, after V lost 0 bases and J lost 0 bases. The CDR3 loop spans 16 amino acids. CDR1 is SGHRS, CDR2 YFSETQ, per germline. For the CDR3, the DNA is TGCGCCAGCAGCTTGGTCTGGACAGGCCTCTCCTACGAGCAGTACTTC. Amino acid sequence: CASSLVWTGLSYEQYF.

This clonotype has a handful of counts. V and J are TRBV7-9 and TRBJ2-5; 8 nucleotides match TRBD1. CDR1 is SEHNR, CDR2 FQNEAQ, per germline (reference sequence). The CDR3 has 18 amino acids. The V gene end was trimmed by 2 bases and the J gene end by 0 bases; junction bases not matched to a gene: 11. The CDR3 is CASSLKWTGNGDQETQYF. The CDR3 DNA is TGTGCCAGCAGCTTAAAATGGACAGGGAACGGGGACCAAGAGACCCAGTACTTC. The whole variable domain, remainder taken from reference TRBV7-9 and TRBJ2-5, is DTGVSQNPRHKITKRGQNVTFRCDPISEHNRLYWYRQTLGQGPEFLTYFQNEAQLEKSRLLSDRFSAERPKGSFSTLEIQRTEQGDSAMYLCASSLKWTGNGDQETQYFGPGTRLLVL.

This clonotype was detected many times. The chain joins TRBV7-2 to TRBJ2-7, with D unclear. CDR1 SGHTA and CDR2 FQGNSA come from the germline V gene. The CDR3 consists of 14 residues. Deletions cut 5 bases from V and 7 bases from J, with 18 bases between. The CDR3 nucleotides are TGTGCCAGCAGCGCCTCGGACGGCCCCTGGGAGCAGTACTTC. It encodes CASSASDGPWEQYF.

This clonotype was detected only a few times. The chain uses TRBV12-3 or TRBV12-4 and TRBJ2-2, with D perhaps matching TRBD2 (5 bases). The CDR3 length is 14 residues. V shed 2 bases and J shed 2 bases, with 6 bases lying between them. Here the CDR3 DNA reads TGTGCCAGCAGTTTACGGGGAAACACCGGGGAGCTGTTTTTT. Translation: CASSLRGNTGELFF.

This clonotype has only a few counts. This chain uses TRBV7-8 with TRBJ1-4; the D is unclear. Germline V gene data show CDR1 as SGHVS and CDR2 as FQNEAQ. The CDR3 is made up of 13 amino acids. Between the trimmed V and J ends, which lost 7 bases and 8 bases, there was a span of 14 bases. Here the CDR3 DNA reads TGTGCCAGCATGGAGGGCCTTGGCGAAAAACTGTTTTTT. Translated: CASMEGLGEKLFF.

J is TRBJ2-5 and V is TRBV6-1, with 11 bases lining up with TRBD2. After removal of 4 bases from V and 4 bases from J, the junction contained 5 bases not matched to a gene. The germline CDR1 and CDR2 sequences are MNHNS and SASEGT. CDR3 size: 15 residues. CDR3 protein: CASSGSGTSGETQYF. The DNA of the CDR3 is TGTGCCAGCAGTGGCTCCGGGACTAGCGGAGAGACCCAGTACTTC.

J is TRBJ1-3 and V is TRBV20-1; D might be TRBD1 (6 bases). Germline V lookup: CDR1 DFQATT, CDR2 SNEGSKA (reference sequence). CDR3 length: 15 residues. V dropped 6 bases and J dropped 4 bases, with 19 bases sitting between them. In DNA, the CDR3 is TGCAGTGCACAAACTCCAGGGGTGGGAGGAAACACCATATATTTT. It encodes CSAQTPGVGGNTIYF.

V and J are TRBV19 and TRBJ2-1, with D perhaps matching TRBD1 or TRBD2 (5 bases each). The CDR3 is 15 amino acids. CDR1 LNHDA and CDR2 SQIVND come from the germline V gene (reference sequence). Trimming removed 0 bases from V and 6 bases from J, with 12 bases in between. CDR3 bases: TGTGCCAGTAGTATAGAGGGGACCGATTTCAATGAGCAGTTCTTC. This codes for CASSIEGTDFNEQFF.

The chain carries TRBV20-1 and TRBJ2-7; 8 bases line up with TRBD2. The CDR3 covers 14 residues. V shed 5 bases, J shed 3 bases, and the junction held 9 bases outside the gene matches. Germline V gene data show CDR1 as DFQATT and CDR2 as SNEGSKA (reference sequence). DNA for the CDR3: TGCAGTGCTTCGAGGGGAGCGGGAGTCTACGAGCAGTACTTC. This sequence encodes CSASRGAGVYEQYF.

This clonotype was seen more than once but under ten times. This sequence joins TRBV10-3 and TRBJ1-5, with no clear D. Germline V lookup: CDR1 ENHRY, CDR2 SYGVKD. V was trimmed by 0 bases and J by 9 bases, leaving 15 bases between them. This CDR3 region has 15 residues. CDR3 nucleotide sequence: TGTGCCATCAGTGAGTCTAACCCCGTGGGTTCGCCCCAGCATTTT. Encoded protein: CAISESNPVGSPQHF.

This clonotype was recorded many times. This chain joins TRBV6-4 and TRBJ2-1; 11 positions agree with TRBD2. Looked up from germline, CDR1 is MRHNA and CDR2 is SNTAGT. The CDR3 has 15 residues. Trimming at V came to 0 bases and at J to 6 bases, leaving 1 base not matched to a gene. The CDR3 DNA reads TGTGCCAGCAGTGACTCAACTAGCGGGAGCAATGAGCAGTTCTTC. As protein: CASSDSTSGSNEQFF.

This clonotype was observed many times. The chain has TRBV5-1 and TRBJ2-3; D possibly corresponds to TRBD2 (5 bases). From germline, CDR1 is SGHRS and CDR2 YFSETQ. This CDR3 spans 15 amino acids. The V gene lost 4 bases and the J gene lost 5 bases, with 17 bases spanning the gap. In DNA, the CDR3 is TGCGCCAGCAGCCTGTCGGGTAGCGCGAAAGATACGCAGTATTTT. Residues: CASSLSGSAKDTQYF.

In this sample, this clonotype turned up a few times. The V call is TRBV12-3 or TRBV12-4, the J call TRBJ2-5; D not certain. This CDR3 region has 14 residues. V was clipped by 4 bases and J by 1 base, with 10 bases between them. The CDR3 protein is CASSYTVTQETQYF. CDR3 bases: TGTGCCAGCAGTTACACAGTTACCCAAGAGACCCAGTACTTC.

This clonotype was counted many times. The V gene is TRBV7-3, the J gene TRBJ2-3; 7 bases are shared with TRBD2. Germline CDR1 SGHTA, CDR2 FQGTGA. J gave up 4 bases and V 0 bases, and 13 bases lay outside the gene matches. This CDR3 is built from 18 residues. DNA for the CDR3: TGTGCCAGCAGCTTAACCGCCCTAGCGGCCATAGGGGCAGATACGCAGTATTTT. This codes for CASSLTALAAIGADTQYF.

The V call is TRBV4-2, the J call TRBJ2-3; 10 bases line up with TRBD2. Trimming at V came to 0 bases and at J to 1 base, leaving 10 bases not matched to a gene. CDR3 length: 19 amino acids. Germline-derived CDR1 and CDR2 are LGHNA and YNFKEQ. The CDR3 nucleotides read TGTGCCAGCAGCCAAGATTCTCTAGCGGGGGAACCACGCACAGATACGCAGTATTTT. Translated: CASSQDSLAGEPRTDTQYF.

The chain couples TRBV28 to TRBJ1-3; weak D call: TRBD1 (5 bases). Trimming removed 5 bases at V and 11 bases at J, with 13 bases between. CDR1 and CDR2 (germline): MDHEN, SYDVKM. The CDR3 has 12 amino acids. Here the CDR3 DNA reads TGTGCCAGCAGTCCACCCCGGGACGCCATATATTTT. It is translated as CASSPPRDAIYF.

The chain is built from TRBV5-1 and TRBJ1-2, with a possible D match to TRBD1 (6 bases). The V gene lost 2 bases and the J gene lost 8 bases, with 25 bases spanning the gap. There are 17 residues in the CDR3. The V gene's germline CDR1 is SGHRS and CDR2 YFSETQ. CDR3 sequence (DNA): TGCGCCAGCAGCTTATCTCCCACCGGGGGGCCATGGGGAGGCTACACCTTC. Translation: CASSLSPTGGPWGGYTF.

This clonotype has just a few counts. V is TRBV29-1 and J is TRBJ2-5; 9 bases agree with TRBD2. Looked up from germline, CDR1 is SQVTM and CDR2 is ANQGSEA. The length of the CDR3 is 13 residues. Losses at the gene ends were 6 bases for V and 5 bases for J; bases not matched to a gene: 7. CDR3 nucleotide sequence: TGCAGCGTCGATAACCTAGCGGGGGAGACCCAGTACTTC. The encoded protein is CSVDNLAGETQYF.